One sample yielded the 26 T cell receptor beta chains listed below, sequenced in a study of T cells after yellow fever vaccination (dated by TCRdb to between 2017 and 2020). The treatment or condition label, read with the paper, signifies: live attenuated yellow fever vaccine strain. Libraries were prepared through 5' RACE. Sequenced using an Illumina NovaSeq 6000. Through fastp at Q25 and MiXCR, TCRdb rebuilt clones from the public reads, retaining in-frame beta chains. Duplicate CDR3 protein sequences are folded into a single record with the most common DNA and genes. The table for this sample lists about 120,000 distinct CDR3 sequences; roughly 15% of them were counted only once. Roughly 47% of the sample is held by the ten biggest clonotypes. The source material was CD8+ T cells sorted from PBMCs, sampled 5 days after the yellow fever booster vaccination. All receptors derive from a young man who received the YFV17D yellow fever vaccine.

This CDR3 reads CASSYTGFLYGYTF. The CDR3 region has the DNA TGTGCCAGCAGTTACACAGGGTTTCTCTATGGCTACACCTTC. The V gene is TRBV12-3 or TRBV12-4, the J gene TRBJ1-2; D might be TRBD1 (6 bases). The CDR3 covers 14 residues. The V end was cut by 4 bases, the J end by 4 bases, with 13 bases between.

This clonotype was detected many times. The V gene is TRBV19, the J gene TRBJ2-7; the match to TRBD2 covers 13 bases. CDR3 length: 16 amino acids. Germline V gene lookup returns CDR1 LNHDA and CDR2 SQIVND (reference sequence). The ends lost 6 bases at V and 3 bases at J; junction bases unmatched: 8. The CDR3 region is CASSETSGGPVYEQYF. The CDR3 nucleotides are TGTGCCAGTAGCGAGACTAGCGGGGGGCCTGTCTACGAGCAGTACTTC.

V is TRBV6-2 or TRBV6-3 and J is TRBJ1-1; TRBD1 agrees at 9 bases. Losses at the gene ends were 5 bases for V and 6 bases for J; bases not matched to a gene: 10. Germline V gene lookup returns CDR1 MNHEY and CDR2 SVGEGT. This CDR3 has 15 residues. DNA of the CDR3: TGTGCCAGCAGTCAGGGACAGGGCCTAAAGGCTGAAGCTTTCTTT. Protein sequence: CASSQGQGLKAEAFF.

This clonotype came up a few times. The J gene is TRBJ1-2, the V gene TRBV5-1; the D is unclear. V gave up 0 bases and J gave up 8 bases, with 14 bases separating them. This CDR3 has 14 amino acids. CDR1 is SGHRS, CDR2 YFSETQ, per germline. The CDR3 spells CASSLGGPLYGYTF. DNA for the CDR3: TGCGCCAGCAGCTTGGGTGGACCACTGTACGGCTACACCTTC.

This rearrangement joins TRBV24-1 to TRBJ2-5, with a tentative D call TRBD2 (6 bases). V gave up 5 bases and J gave up 0 bases, with 15 bases separating them. Germline loops: CDR1 KGHDR, CDR2 SFDVKD. CDR3 size: 16 residues. CDR3 amino acids: CATSGSTSPNQETQYF. For the CDR3, the DNA is TGTGCCACCAGTGGAAGTACTAGCCCGAACCAAGAGACCCAGTACTTC.

This clonotype was seen a few times. The genes are TRBV7-2 and TRBJ1-2, with no clear D. Trimming took 1 base from V and 0 from J, leaving 6 bases between them. This CDR3 is built from 14 residues. CDR1 and CDR2 (germline): SGHTA, FQGNSA. DNA for the CDR3: TGTGCCAGCAGCTTAGGGGCAGCTAACTATGGCTACACCTTC. It codes for CASSLGAANYGYTF. The full variable domain, its missing parts supplied by reference TRBV7-2 and TRBJ1-2, is GAGVSQSPSNKVTEKGKDVELRCDPISGHTALYWYRQSLGQGLEFLIYFQGNSAPDKSGLPSDRFSAERTGGSVSTLTIQRTQQEDSAVYLCASSLGAANYGYTFGSGTRLTVV.

This clonotype was counted at least ten times. The chain links TRBV7-2 to TRBJ2-1; 7 nucleotides match TRBD2. This CDR3 is built from 14 residues. Trimming cost V 4 bases and J 8 bases; bases outside gene matches: 8. In germline, CDR1 is SGHTA, CDR2 FQGNSA. The CDR3 region is CASSSHRGVDEQFF. CDR3 coding DNA: TGTGCCAGCAGCTCTCACCGGGGGGTCGATGAGCAGTTCTTC.

This rearrangement joins TRBV20-1 to TRBJ1-1; D unresolved. Germline CDR1 reads DFQATT; CDR2 reads SNEGSKA (reference sequence). This CDR3 spans 10 amino acids. The germline V and J ends were trimmed by 3 bases and 8 bases, with 7 bases remaining between them. CDR3 sequence reads: CSARSGEAFF. CDR3 coding DNA: TGCAGTGCTAGGAGCGGGGAAGCTTTCTTT.

This rearrangement joins TRBV11-2 to TRBJ2-6; D call uncertain. Per the germline V gene, CDR1 is SGHAT and CDR2 is FQNNGV. The CDR3 loop spans 16 amino acids. Trimming took off 3 bases at V and 0 bases at J, with 9 bases between the two ends. The CDR3 DNA is TGTGCCAGCAGCTTGGATTGGAACTCTGGGGCCAACGTCCTGACTTTC. Protein product: CASSLDWNSGANVLTF.

This chain joins TRBV29-1 and TRBJ2-7; TRBD1 or TRBD2 may be the D gene (5 bases each). The V gene's germline CDR1 is SQVTM and CDR2 ANQGSEA. The CDR3 is 13 residues long. V lost 4 bases and J 2 bases, leaving 12 bases between the germline ends. CDR3 region: CSVVTGPPYEQYV. CDR3 DNA: TGCAGCGTTGTTACGGGGCCCCCCTACGAGCAGTACGTC.

This sequence joins TRBV12-3 or TRBV12-4 and TRBJ2-2; 10 nucleotides agree with TRBD2. The CDR3 is 15 amino acids. The V and J ends lost 5 bases and 13 bases, in that order; junction bases with no gene match: 13. CDR3: CASSPAGSGGPRLFF. The CDR3 nucleotides are TGTGCCAGCAGTCCCGCTGGTAGCGGGGGGCCCCGGCTGTTTTTT.

This sequence joins TRBV4-3 and TRBJ1-4, with D hard to call. Germline V gives CDR1 LGHNA, CDR2 YSLEER. V was pared by 0 bases and J by 6 bases, with 14 bases between. The CDR3 has 16 amino acids. The CDR3 here is CASSQDLPGDDEKLFF. In DNA form, the CDR3 reads TGCGCCAGCAGCCAAGATCTCCCCGGGGATGATGAAAAACTGTTTTTT.

This clonotype was found a few times. The chain employs TRBV4-2 and TRBJ2-3, with a weak D call TRBD2 (6 bases). The CDR3 loop spans 17 amino acids. From germline, CDR1 is LGHNA and CDR2 YNFKEQ. Trimming left V 0 bases short and J 2 bases short, with 15 bases between. CDR3 nucleotides: TGTGCCAGCAGCCAAGACCGGGGCAGCGGGCCCACAGATACGCAGTATTTT. It encodes CASSQDRGSGPTDTQYF.

This clonotype was observed a handful of times. The CDR3 reads CSANSPAGENEKLFF. The DNA of the CDR3 is TGCAGTGCCAACAGCCCCGCAGGGGAGAATGAAAAACTGTTTTTT. The chain joins TRBV20-1 to TRBJ1-4; tentative D call: TRBD1 (6 bases). The CDR3 has 15 residues. The germline gives CDR1 DFQATT, CDR2 SNEGSKA (reference sequence). Between the trimmed V and J ends, which lost 6 bases and 5 bases, there was a span of 19 bases.

The chain combines TRBV7-9 with TRBJ2-5; D may be TRBD1 (5 bases). The CDR3 length is 13 residues. V lost 1 base and J lost 5, with 8 bases in between. Germline values: CDR1 SEHNR, CDR2 FQNEAQ (reference sequence). CDR3 nucleotides: TGTGCCAGCAGCTTAGGGGGCCCGGAGACCCAGTACTTC. It translates to CASSLGGPETQYF. Drawing the rest from reference TRBV7-9 and TRBJ2-5, the complete variable domain is DTGVSQNPRHKITKRGQNVTFRCDPISEHNRLYWYRQTLGQGPEFLTYFQNEAQLEKSRLLSDRFSAERPKGSFSTLEIQRTEQGDSAMYLCASSLGGPETQYFGPGTRLLVL.

There are a few counts of this clonotype. The chain is built from TRBV7-9 and TRBJ2-7; a possible D gene is TRBD1 (5 bases). CDR3 length: 12 residues. Trimming pared 5 bases from V and 10 bases from J, leaving 15 bases between. From germline, CDR1 is SEHNR and CDR2 FQNEAQ (reference sequence). CDR3 bases: TGTGCCAGCAGCGCCCAGGGCGTCGATCAGTACGTC. Translated: CASSAQGVDQYV.

This clonotype was seen only once. This chain uses TRBV29-1 with TRBJ1-1; D unresolved. The CDR3 totals 11 residues. Germline CDR1 is SQVTM and CDR2 is ANQGSEA. Trimming pared 4 bases from V and 0 bases from J, leaving 3 bases between. The CDR3 DNA sequence: TGCAGCGTTGGGATGAACACTGAAGCTTTCTTT. Its protein is CSVGMNTEAFF.

The rearrangement links TRBV12-3 or TRBV12-4 to TRBJ1-5; D gene unclear. The V end lost 7 bases, the J end lost 7 bases, and 14 bases lay between the germline ends. CDR3 length equals 13 residues. In DNA form, the CDR3 reads TGTGCCAGCACCTCCGTGGGTCGCCAGCCCCAGCATTTT. Its protein product is CASTSVGRQPQHF.

Only a few counts were recorded for this clonotype. The rearrangement links TRBV4-3 to TRBJ2-5; D might be TRBD1 or TRBD2, each matching 6 bases. CDR3 length equals 14 residues. Germline V gene data show CDR1 as LGHNA and CDR2 as YSLEER. V gave up 3 bases and J gave up 3 bases, with 11 bases separating them. This CDR3 is CASSQEGVEETQYF. DNA of the CDR3: TGCGCCAGCAGCCAGGAGGGGGTGGAAGAGACCCAGTACTTC.

A few counts support this clonotype. CDR3 sequence: CATSRGVQGRSYEQYV. CDR3 in DNA: TGTGCCACCAGCAGAGGGGTACAGGGCCGCTCCTACGAGCAGTACGTC. V is TRBV15 and J is TRBJ2-7; maybe TRBD1 (6 bases). The CDR3 covers 16 residues. Trimming stripped 1 base from V and 0 bases from J, with 13 bases between. Per the germline V gene, CDR1 is LNHNV and CDR2 is YYDKDF (reference sequence).

This chain joins TRBV6-5 and TRBJ1-3; D is undetermined. The CDR3 runs to 14 residues. Trimming shortened V by 5 bases and J by 0 bases, and 8 bases separated the two germline ends. The germline V gene encodes CDR1 MNHEY and CDR2 SVGAGI. CDR3 sequence reads: CASSQTGSGNTIYF. The CDR3 nucleotides read TGTGCCAGCAGTCAGACGGGCTCTGGAAACACCATATATTTT.

This clonotype was counted a few times. The rearrangement links TRBV7-3 to TRBJ2-2; D ambiguous. Between the trimmed V and J ends, which lost 5 bases and 6 bases, there was a span of 7 bases. Looked up from germline, CDR1 is SGHTA and CDR2 is FQGTGA. The CDR3 consists of 12 residues. This CDR3 reads CASSPLAGELFF. CDR3 nucleotides: TGTGCCAGCAGCCCCCTCGCCGGGGAGCTGTTTTTT.

The rearrangement uses TRBV7-9 and TRBJ1-5; no definite D call. This CDR3 is 13 amino acids long. V was trimmed by 3 bases and J by 9 bases, leaving 12 bases between them. In germline, CDR1 is SEHNR, CDR2 FQNEAQ (reference sequence). The CDR3 is CASSFGGSGPQHF. CDR3 bases: TGTGCCAGCAGCTTTGGCGGATCGGGGCCCCAGCATTTT. The full variable domain, in which reference TRBV7-9 and TRBJ1-5 provide the parts outside the CDR3, is DTGVSQNPRHKITKRGQNVTFRCDPISEHNRLYWYRQTLGQGPEFLTYFQNEAQLEKSRLLSDRFSAERPKGSFSTLEIQRTEQGDSAMYLCASSFGGSGPQHFGDGTRLSIL.

This clonotype appeared a few times. The CDR3: CASSYSTTKQSTDTQYF. DNA of the CDR3: TGTGCCAGCAGTTACTCGACCACCAAACAAAGCACAGATACGCAGTATTTT. The chain combines TRBV6-2 or TRBV6-3 with TRBJ2-3; D not certain. The CDR3 has 17 residues. Germline CDR1 MNHEY, CDR2 SVGEGT. The V end was cut by 0 bases, the J end by 0 bases, with 13 bases between.

In its sample, this clonotype was seen a few times. V is TRBV12-3 or TRBV12-4 and J is TRBJ1-2; D gene uncertain. The CDR3 sequence is 14 residues long. V gave up 0 bases and J gave up 8 bases, with 13 bases separating them. The CDR3 bases are TGTGCCAGCAGTTTAGCGCACGGGGTTCAGGGCTACACCTTC. Its protein product is CASSLAHGVQGYTF.

The sample holds a few counts of this clonotype. This chain links TRBV6-5 with TRBJ2-2; no clear D. Per the germline V gene, CDR1 is MNHEY and CDR2 is SVGAGI. V was clipped by 0 bases and J by 1 base, with 6 bases between them. The CDR3 covers 15 residues. The CDR3: CASSYSLGNTGELFF. CDR3 DNA sequence: TGTGCCAGCAGTTACTCGTTAGGGAACACCGGGGAGCTGTTTTTT.